Below, one T cell receptor (beta chain) is given with its context. Its cognate antigen is unknown. Replicate sorted-subset PCRs were loaded with around 200 ng DNA, 30,000 to 35,000 T cell genomes. Generated by immunoSEQ multiplex PCR, the TCRdb table keeps only in-frame clones and is missing some. The profile shows hundreds of thousands of clones, approximately 97% of them singletons. V was clipped by 8 bases and J by 2 bases, with 9 bases between them. Per germline, CDR1 MNHEY and CDR2 SVGAGI. This CDR3 spans 12 amino acids. The sample is drawn from a study of shared clonotypes between healthy human individuals. Study-level results: Inspection by rarefaction showed sorted-subset sequencing to be incomplete despite large depth. Having only a few donors restricted how much genetic and exposure-history diversity was captured.

The clonotype originates from a woman in her 30s in good health. Sequenced sample: naive CD4+ T cells sorted from blood. The subset here: CD45RA+ positively selected. The chain links TRBV6-5 to TRBJ1-2; no definite D call. For the CDR3, the DNA is TGTGCCAGCGGGGAGTCGAACTATGGCTACACCTTC. The encoded protein is CASGESNYGYTF.